This TCR beta chain was identified during a study of blood T cell repertoires in COVID-19. On the study more broadly: The samples span acute and convalescent COVID-19 from the United States, Italy and Spain. PBMCs, B-cell-depleted T cells, or T cells provided the cDNA or gDNA that made up the material.

Per the original methods: The authors estimated nucleated cell counts from reference gene primer amplification. Profiled with immunoSEQ multiplex PCR; TCRdb holds only in-frame clones, not every one. V and J calls and clone size follow that table, whereas D and trimming were derived from the DNA. The sample includes roughly 220,000 clones, about 87% of them seen just once. This clone was detected only once. Germline V gene sequence: CDR1 LNHDA, CDR2 SQIVND (reference sequence). V trimming: 3 bases; J trimming: 8 bases; junction bases outside the gene matches: 7. CDR3 size: 14 residues. The source of this sequence is a man between 60 and 70 years old with acute or convalescent COVID-19. The rearrangement uses TRBV19 and TRBJ1-2, with 9 bases lining up with TRBD1. The sample taken for sequencing was peripheral blood. CDR3 loop: CASSMDRGVRGYTF. The CDR3 DNA reads as TGTGCCAGTAGTATGGACAGGGGAGTTCGGGGCTACACCTTC.